The clone carrying this T cell receptor (beta chain) came up once. What it recognizes is unknown. The record originates from a study of CD8 T cells in ankylosing spondylitis. General observations from the study: Reportedly, significant enrichment of disease-linked clones occurred in matched ankylosing spondylitis synovial fluid.

There are 18 residues in the CDR3. Trimming cost V 5 bases and J 0 bases, with 17 bases left between them. Each CDR3 protein gets one entry after TCRdb re-called the 5' RACE reads with MiXCR. Here the sample spans about 240,000 distinct CDR3 sequences, roughly 8.6% being singletons. Source material: blood, either unsorted or a sorted T cell fraction (not recorded which). V is TRBV12-3 or TRBV12-4 and J is TRBJ2-6, with D uncertain. The TCR comes from a male donor with ankylosing spondylitis or in good health (not recorded which). The CDR3 reads CASSLLGLLYSGANVLTF. The CDR3 DNA reads TGTGCCAGCAGTCTCCTGGGCTTGCTCTACTCTGGGGCCAACGTCCTGACTTTC.